The text below deals with one T cell receptor beta chain. TCRdb re-derived calls from the RT-PCR reads in MiXCR, one entry per CDR3 protein. The repertoire includes almost 700,000 distinct CDR3 sequences, approximately 14% of them detected once, and 3.6% sits in the top ten. This CDR3 has 17 residues. After removal of 5 bases from V and 0 bases from J, the junction contained 9 bases not matched to a gene. CDR1 is SGHVS and CDR2 is FNYEAQ in the germline V gene. Sequencing was performed on memory CD4+ T cells from blood. The V call is TRBV7-6, the J call TRBJ1-3, with 8 nucleotides matching TRBD1. This clonotype originated in a female donor in good health, serving as a healthy control. CDR3 bases: TGTGCCAGCAGCCCCCTGACAGGGGCCGTCTCTGGAAACACCATATATTTT. Its protein is CASSPLTGAVSGNTIYF.